The clone carrying this T cell receptor (beta chain) has just a few counts. Its antigen is not identified. The CDR3 has 14 amino acids. Germline V CDR1 and CDR2: MNHEY, SVGAGI. V lost 6 bases, J lost 9 bases, and 15 bases lay in between. The data stem from a study of human T cells and chemical hapten exposure. TCRdb re-analysed the RACE reads in MiXCR, keeping a single row per CDR3 protein. The sample records about 340,000 distinct CDR3 sequences, about 7% being singletons. The study's findings and limits: Counts of TCRs expanded at PT1 correlated positively with patch test score. Among TCRs, those above 1 in 1000 frequency were unaffected by DPC sensitization.

Described time point: patch test 1, 2 weeks after DPC sensitization. Treatment reported: therapeutic diphenylcyclopropenone sensitization with weekly scalp DPC. Participating donors were patients with alopecia, aged 18 to 70 years, considered appropriate candidates for DPC. The authors extracted total RNA from unfractionated whole blood. Material: whole blood, obtained in connection with sensitization to the hapten diphenylcyclopropenone (DPC). The chain couples TRBV6-5 to TRBJ1-6; D is possibly TRBD1 (6 bases). The sequence derives from a woman between 18 and 29 years old with alopecia areata. Some clones in this sample may be carry-over from other donors' samples. CDR3 in DNA: TGTGCCAGCAGCCGTGAGGGGGGGAGTTCACCCCTCCACTTT. Translating it yields CASSREGGSSPLHF.